This record looks at one T cell receptor beta chain sequence and its context. In the same sample, other DNA sequences code for this CDR3. In the original workflow: Using reference gene primer amplification, nucleated cell counts were estimated. Repertoires were generated with immunoSEQ multiplex PCR, while TCRdb's copy carries only in-frame clones and drops some. Clonal size and the V and J genes are those of that table, whereas D and trimming came from the DNA. The sample carries some 150,000 clones, 75% to 90% recorded once. The data were obtained in a study of blood T cell repertoires in COVID-19. Background on the study: The United States, Italy and Spain were the sources of the acute and convalescent COVID-19 samples.

The CDR3 totals 12 residues. Deletions cut 0 bases from V and 8 bases from J, with 7 bases between. Germline V gene data show CDR1 as LGHDT and CDR2 as YNNKEL (reference sequence). The specimen was peripheral blood. The rearrangement joins TRBV3-1 (or the pseudogene TRBV3-2) to TRBJ1-2; TRBD1 might be the D (6 bases). This sequence was found in a man aged 45 to 65 with active COVID-19. CDR3 bases: TGTGCCAGCAGCCAAGACAGGGGAGGCTACACCTTC. Translating gives CASSQDRGGYTF.